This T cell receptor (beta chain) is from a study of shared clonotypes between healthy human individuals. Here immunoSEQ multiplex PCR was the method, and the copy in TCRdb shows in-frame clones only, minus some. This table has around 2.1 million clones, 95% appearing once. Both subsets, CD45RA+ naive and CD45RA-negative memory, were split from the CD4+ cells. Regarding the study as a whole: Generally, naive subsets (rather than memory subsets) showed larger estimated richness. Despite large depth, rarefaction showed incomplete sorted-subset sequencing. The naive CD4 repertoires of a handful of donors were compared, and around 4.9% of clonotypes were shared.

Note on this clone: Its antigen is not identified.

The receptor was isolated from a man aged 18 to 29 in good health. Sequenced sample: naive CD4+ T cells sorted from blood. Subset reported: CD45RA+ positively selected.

CDR3 bases: TGTGCCAGCATAGGGACCCTGGCTTCACCCCTCCACTTT. It is translated as CASIGTLASPLHF. The V gene is TRBV2, the J gene TRBJ1-6; TRBD1 might be the D (5 bases). Trimming took 7 bases from V and 9 from J, leaving 13 bases between them. This CDR3 contains 13 residues. Germline V CDR1 and CDR2: SNHLY, FYNNEI.